The T cell receptor beta chain under discussion was sequenced for a study of a mutant IDH1 vaccine in newly diagnosed glioma. About the research overall: The first vaccination came 4-6 weeks after radiotherapy alone, or with temozolomide cycles. Patients got radiotherapy, temozolomide, or both beforehand, and most got both.

Using immunoSEQ multiplex PCR, the repertoire was profiled, and TCRdb retains in-frame clones only, with some absent. The table includes about 83,000 clones, 75% to 85% detected once. Time point denoted: week 47, end of study. Doses consisted of 300 ug of mutant IDH1 20-mer peptide each, paired with topical imiquimod. Weeks 1, 3, 5, 7, 11, 15, 19 and 23 were when patients received their eight vaccinations. This clone was recorded only once. The antigen is undetermined. The specimen comprised PBMCs, sampled from a glioma patient whose treatment included an IDH1 peptide vaccine. The clonotype was recovered from a man aged 35-49 years with glioma.

CDR3 sequence: CASSETGGGAGELFF. CDR3 nucleotides: TGTGCCAGCAGTGAAACCGGGGGCGGGGCCGGGGAGCTGTTTTTT. The chain has TRBV2 and TRBJ2-2, with D perhaps being TRBD1 or TRBD2 (6 bases each). The V and J ends lost 2 bases and 6 bases respectively, with 13 bases between them. The CDR3 length is 15 residues. Germline V lookup: CDR1 SNHLY, CDR2 FYNNEI.